These 5 T cell receptor beta chains were all obtained from the same sample, sequenced in a study of shared clonotypes between healthy human individuals. Repertoires were generated with immunoSEQ multiplex PCR, while TCRdb's copy carries only in-frame clones and drops some. The sample lists more than 2,000,000 clones, more than 90% occurring once. Input material: naive CD4+ T cells sorted from blood. Subset indicated: CD45RA+ positively selected. These receptor sequences come from a man aged 18-30 years in good health.

Here the CDR3 DNA reads TGTGCTAGTGCCCTACAGCCTAACTATGGCTACACCTTC. This translates into CASALQPNYGYTF. This chain connects TRBV12-5 to TRBJ1-2; D ambiguous. V dropped 7 bases and J dropped 0 bases, with 9 bases sitting between them. The CDR3 sequence is 13 residues long. Germline V CDR1 and CDR2: LGHNT, FRNRAP.

The V call is TRBV4-1, the J call TRBJ2-4; 8 bases map to TRBD1. Germline trimming cut 0 bases from V and 4 bases from J; bases unmatched to any gene: 5. This CDR3 contains 16 residues. Looked up from germline, CDR1 is MGHRA and CDR2 is YSYEKL. This chain's CDR3 is CASSQEINRGKNIQYF. The CDR3 region has the DNA TGCGCCAGCAGCCAAGAAATAAACAGGGGGAAAAACATTCAGTACTTC.

The genes are TRBV5-1 and TRBJ2-7, with 9 positions matching TRBD1. Losses at the gene ends were 0 bases for V and 5 bases for J; bases not matched to a gene: 6. CDR1 SGHRS and CDR2 YFSETQ come from the germline V gene. The CDR3 is made up of 15 amino acids. CDR3 nucleotide sequence: TGCGCCAGCAGCTTGGGACAGGGGGGGATTGACGAGCAGTACTTC. It encodes CASSLGQGGIDEQYF.

This chain connects TRBV30 to TRBJ1-2, with a tentative D call TRBD1 (6 bases). The CDR3 spans 14 residues. Germline lookup yields CDR1 GTSNPN and CDR2 SVGIG (reference sequence). With 6 bases removed from V and 3 bases from J, the gap between germline ends came to 17 bases. The CDR3 sequence is CACLKRGADYGYTF. As DNA, the CDR3 is TGTGCCTGCTTAAAACGGGGGGCCGACTATGGCTACACCTTC.

This sequence joins TRBV5-6 and TRBJ2-7, with 11 bases matching TRBD1. The CDR3 has 16 amino acids. Germline trimming cut 0 bases from V and 6 bases from J; bases unmatched to any gene: 8. Germline CDR1 SGHDT, CDR2 YYEEEE. CDR3 bases: TGTGCCAGCAGCTTGGGTGTCGGGACAGGGGGGACCGAGCAGTACTTC. This gives the protein CASSLGVGTGGTEQYF. Based on the CDR3 plus reference TRBV5-6 and TRBJ2-7, the full variable domain is DAGVTQSPTHLIKTRGQQVTLRCSPKSGHDTVSWYQQALGQGPQFIFQYYEEEERQRGNFPDRFSGHQFPNYSSELNVNALLLGDSALYLCASSLGVGTGGTEQYFGPGTRLTVT.